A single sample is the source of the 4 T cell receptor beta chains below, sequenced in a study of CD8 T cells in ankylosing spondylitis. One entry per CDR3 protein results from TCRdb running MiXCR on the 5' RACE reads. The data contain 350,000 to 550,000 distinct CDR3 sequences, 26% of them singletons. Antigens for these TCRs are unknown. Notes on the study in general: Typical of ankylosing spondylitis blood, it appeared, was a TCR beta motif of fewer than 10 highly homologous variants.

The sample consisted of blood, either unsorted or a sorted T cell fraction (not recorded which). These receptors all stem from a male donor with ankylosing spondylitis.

In nucleotides, the CDR3 is TGTGCCATCAAGACGGGTACTGAAGCTTTCTTT. It yields the protein CAIKTGTEAFF. The chain uses TRBV10-3 and TRBJ1-1, with D unclear. This CDR3 contains 11 residues. Trimming stripped 7 bases from V and 5 bases from J, with 8 bases between. Germline CDR1 is ENHRY and CDR2 is SYGVKD.

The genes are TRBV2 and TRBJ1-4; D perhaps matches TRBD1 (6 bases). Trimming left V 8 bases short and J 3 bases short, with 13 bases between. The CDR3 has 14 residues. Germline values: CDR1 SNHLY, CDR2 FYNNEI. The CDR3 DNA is TGTGCCAGCTTCTACGACAGGTCTAATGAAAAACTGTTTTTT. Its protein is CASFYDRSNEKLFF.

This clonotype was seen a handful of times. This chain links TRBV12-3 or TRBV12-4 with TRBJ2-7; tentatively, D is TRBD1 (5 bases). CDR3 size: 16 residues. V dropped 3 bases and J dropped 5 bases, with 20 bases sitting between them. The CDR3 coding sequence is TGTGCCAGCAGTTTGTTTAGTGGGGCGGACGACGACGAGCAGTACTTC. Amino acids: CASSLFSGADDDEQYF.

The chain's CDR3 is CASRVDRGTEAFF. The CDR3 DNA reads as TGTGCCAGCAGGGTGGACAGGGGGACTGAAGCTTTCTTT. The chain carries TRBV5-6 and TRBJ1-1, with 10 bases that match TRBD1. The V and J ends lost 5 bases and 5 bases, in that order; junction bases with no gene match: 3. Per germline, CDR1 SGHDT and CDR2 YYEEEE. The CDR3 totals 13 residues.